Below, 23 T cell receptor beta chains from the same sample are listed, as sequenced in a study of blood T cell repertoires in COVID-19. Here immunoSEQ multiplex PCR was the method, and the copy in TCRdb shows in-frame clones only, minus some. This sample carries around 170,000 clones, approximately 79% of them seen once, and the ten largest clones take about 3%. Sequencing was done on a sample of peripheral blood. The receptors originated from a woman of 80 years or more with acute or convalescent COVID-19.

V usage is TRBV18 and J usage is TRBJ2-3; D is possibly TRBD1 (6 bases). Between the trimmed V and J ends, which lost 1 base and 2 bases, there was a span of 10 bases. This CDR3 contains 15 residues. Germline V lookup: CDR1 KGHSH, CDR2 LQKENI. CDR3 DNA sequence: TGTGCCAGCTCACCACGGGCAGGGGCCACAGATACGCAGTATTTT. Encoded protein: CASSPRAGATDTQYF.

V is TRBV7-7 and J is TRBJ2-3, with 8 positions matching TRBD1. J was trimmed by 1 base and V by 2 bases; bases with no gene match: 5. This CDR3 contains 16 residues. Germline lookup yields CDR1 SSHAT and CDR2 FNYEAQ (reference sequence). In DNA, the CDR3 is TGTGCCAGCAGCTTAAACCCGGGACAGGGCACAGATACGCAGTATTTT. Protein sequence: CASSLNPGQGTDTQYF.

This clone was detected a few times. V and J are TRBV5-4 and TRBJ2-7, with TRBD2 identical over 14 bases. The germline gives CDR1 SGHNT, CDR2 YYREEE (reference sequence). V shed 0 bases and J 7 bases; nucleotides not matched to a gene: 12. This CDR3 contains 18 residues. The DNA of the CDR3 is TGTGCCAGCAGCTTGGGGGGACTAGCGGGAGTTCTTACTGGTGAGCAGTACTTC. It translates to CASSLGGLAGVLTGEQYF.

CDR3 DNA sequence: TGTGCCTGGAGTCCAGAGTCCAGGGGAGCTTTCTTT. Its protein product is CAWSPESRGAFF. V and J are TRBV30 and TRBJ1-1; tentatively, D is TRBD1 (6 bases). Germline V gene lookup returns CDR1 GTSNPN and CDR2 SVGIG (reference sequence). Trimming pared 2 bases from V and 10 bases from J, leaving 14 bases between. The CDR3 has 12 residues.

The V call is TRBV2, the J call TRBJ1-5; 10 nucleotides line up with TRBD1. V was clipped by 5 bases and J by 2 bases; unmatched bases: 3. Germline V gene sequence: CDR1 SNHLY, CDR2 FYNNEI. The CDR3 spans 15 residues. The DNA of the CDR3 is TGTGCCAGCAGTAGACAGGGGGCGGGCAATCAGCCCCAGCATTTT. Protein: CASSRQGAGNQPQHF.

This clone occurred many times. The chain uses TRBV27 and TRBJ1-4; D remains ambiguous. The length of the CDR3 is 13 residues. The V gene's germline CDR1 is MNHEY and CDR2 SMNVEV (reference sequence). The V end lost 6 bases, the J end lost 4 bases, and 9 bases lay between the germline ends. CDR3 region: CASRPGDNEKLFF. The CDR3 DNA is TGTGCCAGCAGACCCGGGGATAATGAAAAACTGTTTTTT.

V and J are TRBV18 and TRBJ2-7, with 7 nucleotides matching TRBD1. CDR3 length: 14 residues. In germline, CDR1 is KGHSH, CDR2 LQKENI. V dropped 2 bases and J dropped 2; count of bases not matched to a gene: 3. In DNA form, the CDR3 reads TGTGCCAGCTCACCAGGGACAGCACCCTACGAGCAGTACTTC. This sequence encodes CASSPGTAPYEQYF.

The chain combines TRBV5-1 with TRBJ1-1; 7 positions agree with TRBD1. CDR1 is SGHRS, CDR2 YFSETQ, per germline. The CDR3 has 14 amino acids. Trimming took 2 bases from V and 4 from J; bases not matched to a gene: 5. The CDR3 DNA follows: TGCGCCAGCAGCTTTACAGGGGTAGGCACTGAAGCTTTCTTT. Translated, it gives CASSFTGVGTEAFF.

The rearrangement links TRBV4-1 to TRBJ2-3, with TRBD2 matching 8 bases. V shed 1 base and J 2 bases; nucleotides not matched to a gene: 5. The CDR3 is made up of 16 amino acids. CDR1 is MGHRA and CDR2 is YSYEKL in the germline V gene. The CDR3, as DNA: TGCGCCAGCAGCCAAGGGATTAGCGGGGACACAGATACGCAGTATTTT. This codes for CASSQGISGDTDTQYF.

This chain uses TRBV7-7 with TRBJ2-1; 16 nucleotides agree with TRBD2. CDR1 SSHAT and CDR2 FNYEAQ come from the germline V gene (reference sequence). Trimming cost V 6 bases and J 6 bases; bases outside gene matches: 5. This CDR3 region has 16 residues. The CDR3 is CASSPGTSGRANEQFF. DNA for the CDR3: TGTGCCAGCAGTCCCGGGACTAGCGGGAGGGCCAATGAGCAGTTCTTC.

This chain uses TRBV6-5 with TRBJ1-1, with D tentatively TRBD1 (6 bases). The CDR3 length is 14 residues. V gave up 0 bases and J gave up 5 bases, with 10 bases separating them. Germline assignment: CDR1 MNHEY and CDR2 SVGAGI. The CDR3 DNA sequence: TGTGCCAGCAGTTACTCCCCGGGACAAACTGAAGCTTTCTTT. Translated, it gives CASSYSPGQTEAFF.

This chain uses TRBV29-1 with TRBJ2-3, with TRBD2 matching 7 bases. Unmatched junction bases numbered 7, after V lost 5 bases and J lost 5 bases. This CDR3 is 13 amino acids long. Germline CDR1 and CDR2: SQVTM and ANQGSEA. The CDR3 bases are TGCAGCGTTCGGGCGGGAGCCGGAGATACGCAGTATTTT. Protein: CSVRAGAGDTQYF.

This clone was observed a single time. The CDR3 spells CASRGTSGRDNEQFF. The CDR3 coding sequence is TGTGCCAGCAGGGGGACTAGCGGGAGGGACAATGAGCAGTTCTTC. The chain joins TRBV6-5 to TRBJ2-1; 16 bases align to TRBD2. With V trimmed by 6 bases and J by 5 bases, 1 base remained unmatched. Germline CDR1 MNHEY, CDR2 SVGAGI. This CDR3 spans 15 amino acids.

For the CDR3, the DNA is TGTGCCAGCAGCAGTAACAGGGGTGGACGCACAGATACGCAGTATTTT. Encoded protein: CASSSNRGGRTDTQYF. The rearrangement joins TRBV21-1 to TRBJ2-3; TRBD1 is the table's D call and was not checked against the DNA. TRBV21-1 is recorded as a pseudogene. The CDR3 runs 16 residues.

J is TRBJ2-1 and V is TRBV7-2; D remains unclear. Germline CDR1 reads SGHTA; CDR2 reads FQGNSA. The CDR3 is 17 residues long. The V gene lost 5 bases and the J gene lost 3 bases, with 20 bases spanning the gap. CDR3 sequence: CASSVVSRGLDYNEQFF. CDR3 nucleotide sequence: TGTGCCAGCAGCGTAGTTTCTCGCGGCCTTGACTACAATGAGCAGTTCTTC. Combining the CDR3 with reference TRBV7-2 and TRBJ2-1 gives the whole variable domain GAGVSQSPSNKVTEKGKDVELRCDPISGHTALYWYRQSLGQGLEFLIYFQGNSAPDKSGLPSDRFSAERTGGSVSTLTIQRTQQEDSAVYLCASSVVSRGLDYNEQFFGPGTRLTVL.

The chain joins TRBV7-9 to TRBJ2-5; D is uncertain. Trimming stripped 0 bases from V and 2 bases from J, with 10 bases between. The CDR3 loop spans 15 amino acids. Germline values: CDR1 SEHNR, CDR2 FQNEAQ (reference sequence). In DNA form, the CDR3 reads TGTGCCAGCAGCTTAGCGTTACCCCTACAAGAGACCCAGTACTTC. Translation: CASSLALPLQETQYF.

The chain has TRBV18 and TRBJ2-7; possibly TRBD1 for D (6 bases). The CDR3 loop spans 15 amino acids. V was cut by 1 base and J by 1 base, with 11 bases left in between. Germline values: CDR1 KGHSH, CDR2 LQKENI. CDR3 in amino acids: CASSPRRDTSYEQYF. CDR3 DNA sequence: TGTGCCAGCTCACCACGTAGGGACACTTCCTACGAGCAGTACTTC.

This clone has just a few counts. V usage is TRBV19 and J usage is TRBJ2-1; a possible D gene is TRBD1 (6 bases). V gave up 6 bases and J gave up 0 bases, with 12 bases separating them. The CDR3 has 15 residues. Germline values: CDR1 LNHDA, CDR2 SQIVND (reference sequence). The CDR3 here is CASRRQETSYNEQFF. DNA for the CDR3: TGTGCCAGTAGGCGACAGGAGACCTCCTACAATGAGCAGTTCTTC.

The rearrangement links TRBV5-6 to TRBJ2-7; D is uncertain. The V end was cut by 2 bases, the J end by 3 bases, with 12 bases between. The CDR3 has 14 residues. CDR1 SGHDT and CDR2 YYEEEE come from the germline V gene. CDR3 in DNA: TGTGCCAGCAGCTTCGGGTCGCTAGACTACGAGCAGTACTTC. This translates into CASSFGSLDYEQYF.

J is TRBJ2-5 and V is TRBV2; 10 bases agree with TRBD1. In germline, CDR1 is SNHLY, CDR2 FYNNEI. After removal of 7 bases from V and 5 bases from J, the junction contained 10 bases not matched to a gene. The CDR3 has 15 amino acids. For the CDR3, the DNA is TGTGCCAGCAACCTCGGGACAGGGGCCCGGGAGACCCAGTACTTC. This sequence encodes CASNLGTGARETQYF.

The rearrangement uses TRBV4-2 and TRBJ2-7; possible D gene TRBD2, 5 bases. The germline CDR1 and CDR2 sequences are LGHNA and YNFKEQ. The CDR3 length is 13 residues. The V end lost 0 bases, the J end lost 5 bases, and 8 bases lay between the germline ends. CDR3 sequence (DNA): TGTGCCAGCAGCCAAGAGCTAGCTGACGAGCAGTACTTC. Translation: CASSQELADEQYF.

This clone was seen only a few times. The rearrangement joins TRBV3-1 (or the pseudogene TRBV3-2) to TRBJ1-2; 9 nucleotides agree with TRBD1. Trimming at V came to 0 bases and at J to 8 bases, leaving 7 bases not matched to a gene. In germline, CDR1 is LGHDT, CDR2 YNNKEL (reference sequence). This CDR3 contains 15 residues. The CDR3 region has the DNA TGTGCCAGCAGCCAAGAATCCGGGACAGGGACCGGCTACACCTTC. Amino acids: CASSQESGTGTGYTF.

The chain employs TRBV28 and TRBJ1-1; TRBD1 agrees at 7 bases. The length of the CDR3 is 14 residues. The germline V gene has CDR1 MDHEN and CDR2 SYDVKM. After removal of 6 bases from V and 0 bases from J, the junction contained 4 bases not matched to a gene. This chain's CDR3 is CASRTGDLNTEAFF. The DNA for the CDR3 is TGTGCCAGCAGAACAGGGGATCTGAACACTGAAGCTTTCTTT.